This TCR beta chain came from a study of vaccination and CD4 T cells after COVID-19. General study findings and limits: Researchers report that 304 of 307 vaccine-specific clones in convalescent patients proved spike mono-reactive.

About this clonotype itself: Its antigen is undetermined.

Noted treatment: approximately nine-day PBMC culture with coronavirus spike peptide pools or control peptides (ViraFEST assay). The ends lost 5 bases at V and 7 bases at J; junction bases unmatched: 13. Germline CDR1 SGHTA, CDR2 FQGNSA. This CDR3 comprises 15 residues. Sequencing of cultured CD4+ T cell DNA used the Oncomine TCR Beta short-read assay. TCRdb processed the PCR reads anew with MiXCR; each CDR3 protein has one entry. Counted here are some 5,000 distinct CDR3 sequences, about 77% occurring once; the ten biggest clones make up nearly 50%. The sample comprised CD4+ T cells from blood, cultured in vitro. The sequence came from a human donor who had recovered from COVID-19. The V and J genes are TRBV7-2 and TRBJ2-7; 8 bases are shared with TRBD1. The CDR3 nucleotides read TGTGCCAGCAGCAGGACCCGGGACAGGTCTGGGGAGCAGTACTTC. As protein: CASSRTRDRSGEQYF.